The rows below give T cell receptor beta chains drawn from one sample of a study of OX40 agonist ivuxolimab in advanced cancers. Assay used: immunoSEQ multiplex PCR; TCRdb lists only in-frame clones, some missing. The repertoire includes some 19,000 clones, 72% of them detected once, and approximately 24% sits in the top ten. The sample was CD4+ or CD8+ T cells sorted from blood, taken in a trial of the OX40 agonist ivuxolimab. These receptors all stem from an adult with an advanced solid tumor such as melanoma, head and neck, liver or kidney cancer. The CDR3 runs from the conserved cysteine through the conserved F or W. Fields, in order: CDR3 protein, CDR3 DNA, J gene, V gene, clone size, D gene. A D gene is named only where the DNA matches it firmly. Some rows have no size entry. The others give once, few or many, or a class for an expanded clone.

CDR3 protein: CASSLSVRGRNTEAFF
CDR3 DNA: TGTGCCAGCAGCTTGTCGGTCAGGGGGCGGAACACTGAAGCTTTCTTT
J gene: TRBJ1-1
V gene: TRBV5-6
clone size: NA
D gene: TRBD1

CDR3 protein: CASSHDYGGRATNEKLFF
CDR3 DNA: TGTGCCAGCAGCCACGATTATGGGGGCCGGGCAACTAATGAAAAACTGTTTTTT
J gene: TRBJ1-4
V gene: TRBV7-9
clone size: NA
D gene: NA

CDR3 protein: CASSSLSGGGTYEQYF
CDR3 DNA: TGTGCCAGCAGCTCACTCTCGGGGGGGGGAACCTACGAGCAGTACTTC
J gene: TRBJ2-7
V gene: TRBV11-2
clone size: few
D gene: TRBD2

CDR3 protein: CASSLGHREAFF
CDR3 DNA: TGTGCCAGCAGCCTGGGACATAGGGAAGCTTTCTTT
J gene: TRBJ1-1
V gene: TRBV11-2
clone size: medium-sized
D gene: NA

CDR3 protein: CAARGGVEQFF
CDR3 DNA: TGTGCTGCCCGCGGGGGGGTTGAGCAGTTCTTC
J gene: TRBJ2-1
V gene: TRBV7-9
clone size: NA
D gene: TRBD2

CDR3 protein: CASSYSPGAEAFF
CDR3 DNA: TGTGCCAGCAGTTACTCTCCAGGGGCTGAAGCTTTCTTT
J gene: TRBJ1-1
V gene: TRBV6-5
clone size: NA
D gene: NA

CDR3 protein: CASSSGQGGSQPQHF
CDR3 DNA: TGTGCCAGCAGTAGCGGACAGGGCGGGAGTCAGCCCCAGCATTTT
J gene: TRBJ1-5
V gene: TRBV27
clone size: NA
D gene: TRBD1

CDR3 protein: CASSLRQVTYEQYF
CDR3 DNA: TGTGCCAGCAGCCTCCGACAGGTTACCTACGAGCAGTACTTC
J gene: TRBJ2-7
V gene: TRBV5-6
clone size: once
D gene: NA

CDR3 protein: CASSEAPLPNSPLHF
CDR3 DNA: TGTGCCAGCAGTGAAGCTCCGCTTCCCAATTCACCCCTCCACTTT
J gene: TRBJ1-6
V gene: TRBV6-1
clone size: few
D gene: NA

CDR3 protein: CASSEIGLAGGSSWEYF
CDR3 DNA: TGTGCCAGCAGTGAAATAGGACTAGCGGGGGGATCCTCTTGGGAGTATTTT
J gene: TRBJ2-3
V gene: TRBV2
clone size: NA
D gene: TRBD2

CDR3 protein: CASSPTGGTNQPQHF
CDR3 DNA: TGTGCCAGCAGTCCCACAGGGGGAACAAATCAGCCCCAGCATTTT
J gene: TRBJ1-5
V gene: TRBV2
clone size: NA
D gene: TRBD1

CDR3 protein: CASSLGGYSNQPQHF
CDR3 DNA: TGTGCCAGCAGCTTGGGAGGATATAGCAATCAGCCCCAGCATTTT
J gene: TRBJ1-5
V gene: TRBV7-8
clone size: once
D gene: NA

CDR3 protein: CASSLTGTGGYHYNEQFF
CDR3 DNA: TGTGCCAGCAGCTTAACGGGGACAGGGGGCTACCACTACAATGAGCAGTTCTTC
J gene: TRBJ2-1
V gene: TRBV11-3
clone size: once
D gene: TRBD1

CDR3 protein: CASSIGAGGLNEQFF
CDR3 DNA: TGTGCCAGTAGTATCGGAGCGGGGGGGCTCAATGAGCAGTTCTTC
J gene: TRBJ2-1
V gene: TRBV19
clone size: NA
D gene: TRBD2

CDR3 protein: CASSGGGGDLDTGELFF
CDR3 DNA: TGTGCCAGCAGCGGCGGCGGGGGGGATTTGGACACCGGGGAGCTGTTTTTT
J gene: TRBJ2-2
V gene: TRBV9
clone size: NA
D gene: TRBD2

CDR3 protein: CASSLGSANYEQYF
CDR3 DNA: TGTGCCAGCAGCTTAGGATCAGCAAACTACGAGCAGTACTTC
J gene: TRBJ2-7
V gene: TRBV7-2
clone size: NA
D gene: NA

CDR3 protein: CASSLRYREETQYF
CDR3 DNA: TGTGCCAGCAGCTTGAGGTACCGAGAAGAGACCCAGTACTTC
J gene: TRBJ2-5
V gene: TRBV5-6
clone size: NA
D gene: NA

CDR3 protein: CASSVGISGNTIYF
CDR3 DNA: TGTGCCAGCAGCGTAGGGATCTCTGGAAACACCATATATTTT
J gene: TRBJ1-3
V gene: TRBV9
clone size: NA
D gene: NA

CDR3 protein: CSVEGHRSGYGYTF
CDR3 DNA: TGCAGCGTTGAAGGTCACCGCTCTGGGTATGGCTACACCTTC
J gene: TRBJ1-2
V gene: TRBV29-1
clone size: NA
D gene: NA

CDR3 protein: CSAERGDQETQYF
CDR3 DNA: TGCAGCGCCGAGCGGGGAGACCAAGAGACCCAGTACTTC
J gene: TRBJ2-5
V gene: TRBV29-1
clone size: NA
D gene: TRBD2

CDR3 protein: CASSQVVLGHPYEQYF
CDR3 DNA: TGCGCCAGCAGCCAAGTCGTCCTTGGACACCCCTACGAGCAGTACTTC
J gene: TRBJ2-7
V gene: TRBV13
clone size: NA
D gene: NA

CDR3 protein: CASEGIDSYNEQFF
CDR3 DNA: TGTGCCAGCGAGGGGATCGACTCCTACAATGAGCAGTTCTTC
J gene: TRBJ2-1
V gene: TRBV2
clone size: NA
D gene: NA

CDR3 protein: CASSPSRGLVGANVLTF
CDR3 DNA: TGCGCCAGCAGCCCCAGCAGGGGTCTGGTTGGGGCCAACGTCCTGACTTTC
J gene: TRBJ2-6
V gene: TRBV4-3
clone size: NA
D gene: NA

CDR3 protein: CASSLDQEGLVAQYF
CDR3 DNA: TGTGCCAGCAGCTTAGATCAGGAGGGCCTGGTGGCCCAGTACTTC
J gene: TRBJ2-5
V gene: TRBV11-3
clone size: NA
D gene: NA

CDR3 protein: CASSLGLAGLSTDTQYF
CDR3 DNA: TGTGCCAGCAGTTTGGGTCTAGCGGGACTGAGCACAGATACGCAGTATTTT
J gene: TRBJ2-3
V gene: TRBV28
clone size: NA
D gene: TRBD2

CDR3 protein: CAVSGWGSADTQYF
CDR3 DNA: TGTGCCGTCAGCGGTTGGGGGAGTGCAGATACGCAGTATTTT
J gene: TRBJ2-3
V gene: TRBV19
clone size: NA
D gene: NA

CDR3 protein: CASSQTGSSYNEQFF
CDR3 DNA: TGCGCCAGCAGCCAGACGGGGTCGTCCTACAATGAGCAGTTCTTC
J gene: TRBJ2-1
V gene: TRBV4-1
clone size: NA
D gene: NA

CDR3 protein: CASSLGLAGGRETQYF
CDR3 DNA: TGTGCCAGCAGCTTAGGGCTAGCGGGGGGGCGGGAGACCCAGTACTTC
J gene: TRBJ2-5
V gene: TRBV7-8
clone size: NA
D gene: TRBD2

CDR3 protein: CASSDGGSRFSYEQYF
CDR3 DNA: TGCGCCAGCAGTGACGGGGGCTCTCGATTCTCCTACGAGCAGTACTTC
J gene: TRBJ2-7
V gene: TRBV5-1
clone size: NA
D gene: NA

CDR3 protein: CASSLDRGRHGYTF
CDR3 DNA: TGCGCCAGCAGCTTGGACAGGGGGCGGCATGGCTACACCTTC
J gene: TRBJ1-2
V gene: TRBV5-1
clone size: NA
D gene: TRBD1

CDR3 protein: CASSLRPGHQPQHF
CDR3 DNA: TGTGCCAGCAGCTTAAGGCCAGGGCATCAGCCCCAGCATTTT
J gene: TRBJ1-5
V gene: TRBV7-8
clone size: few
D gene: NA

CDR3 protein: CASSVGGGGGSTGELFF
CDR3 DNA: TGTGCCAGCAGCGTTGGGGGCGGCGGAGGAAGCACCGGGGAGCTGTTTTTT
J gene: TRBJ2-2
V gene: TRBV9
clone size: NA
D gene: NA

CDR3 protein: CASSYSGQGMYEQYF
CDR3 DNA: TGTGCCAGCAGTTACTCAGGACAGGGGATGTACGAGCAGTACTTC
J gene: TRBJ2-7
V gene: TRBV6-5
clone size: NA
D gene: TRBD1

CDR3 protein: CASSFGSQEQYF
CDR3 DNA: TGTGCCAGCAGCTTCGGATCGCAGGAGCAGTACTTC
J gene: TRBJ2-7
V gene: TRBV5-4
clone size: NA
D gene: NA

CDR3 protein: CASSTPGARGTGELFF
CDR3 DNA: TGTGCCAGCAGCACCCCCGGGGCCCGAGGGACCGGGGAGCTGTTTTTT
J gene: TRBJ2-2
V gene: TRBV21-1
clone size: NA
D gene: NA

CDR3 protein: CASSEAVTGADTQYF
CDR3 DNA: TGTGCCAGCAGTGAAGCCGTGACGGGGGCGGATACGCAGTATTTT
J gene: TRBJ2-3
V gene: TRBV2
clone size: NA
D gene: NA

CDR3 protein: CASRPGSSPLSGANVLTF
CDR3 DNA: TGTGCCAGCAGACCAGGGTCATCACCTCTATCTGGGGCCAACGTCCTGACTTTC
J gene: TRBJ2-6
V gene: TRBV9
clone size: NA
D gene: NA

CDR3 protein: CATSYGQGAYEQYF
CDR3 DNA: TGTGCCACCAGCTATGGACAGGGGGCTTACGAGCAGTACTTC
J gene: TRBJ2-7
V gene: TRBV15
clone size: NA
D gene: TRBD1

CDR3 protein: CSVLGTGYGKLFF
CDR3 DNA: TGCAGCGTTCTCGGGACAGGGTACGGAAAACTGTTTTTT
J gene: TRBJ1-4
V gene: TRBV29-1
clone size: NA
D gene: TRBD1

CDR3 protein: CASSPRDSRGTEAFF
CDR3 DNA: TGTGCCAGCAGCCCCCGGGACTCTCGCGGCACTGAAGCTTTCTTT
J gene: TRBJ1-1
V gene: TRBV21-1
clone size: once
D gene: NA

CDR3 protein: CASSQEGGTGEPQQFF
CDR3 DNA: TGTGCCAGCAGCCAAGAAGGGGGGACAGGGGAACCTCAGCAGTTCTTC
J gene: TRBJ2-1
V gene: TRBV4-2
clone size: NA
D gene: TRBD1

CDR3 protein: CASSAAGGKETQYF
CDR3 DNA: TGTGCCAGCAGCGCAGCGGGGGGGAAGGAGACCCAGTACTTC
J gene: TRBJ2-5
V gene: TRBV5-4
clone size: NA
D gene: TRBD2

CDR3 protein: CASSSRTGEETQYF
CDR3 DNA: TGTGCCAGCAGCTCTAGGACAGGGGAAGAGACCCAGTACTTC
J gene: TRBJ2-5
V gene: TRBV5-6
clone size: few
D gene: TRBD1

CDR3 protein: CASSSNMGQGAYEQYF
CDR3 DNA: TGCGCCAGCAGTTCGAACATGGGACAGGGGGCTTACGAGCAGTACTTC
J gene: TRBJ2-7
V gene: TRBV5-1
clone size: few
D gene: TRBD1

CDR3 protein: CASRVGANTGELFF
CDR3 DNA: TGTGCCAGCAGGGTGGGGGCGAACACCGGGGAGCTGTTTTTT
J gene: TRBJ2-2
V gene: TRBV27
clone size: few
D gene: NA

CDR3 protein: CASSLEFGTDTQYF
CDR3 DNA: TGTGCCAGCAGCTTGGAGTTCGGCACAGATACGCAGTATTTT
J gene: TRBJ2-3
V gene: TRBV5-8
clone size: NA
D gene: NA

CDR3 protein: CASTSSSRGAYNEQFF
CDR3 DNA: TGTGCCAGCACCTCCTCAAGCAGGGGGGCCTACAATGAGCAGTTCTTC
J gene: TRBJ2-1
V gene: TRBV27
clone size: many
D gene: NA

CDR3 protein: CRVEGGGGAGGSYNEQFF
CDR3 DNA: TGCCGCGTTGAAGGTGGGGGCGGGGCAGGAGGTTCCTACAATGAGCAGTTCTTC
J gene: TRBJ2-1
V gene: TRBV29-1
clone size: NA
D gene: NA

CDR3 protein: CASSLEGNEQFF
CDR3 DNA: TGTGCCAGCAGCTTAGAGGGAAATGAGCAGTTCTTC
J gene: TRBJ2-1
V gene: TRBV7-3
clone size: NA
D gene: NA

CDR3 protein: CASSLDPRRGVYEQYF
CDR3 DNA: TGTGCCAGCAGCTTAGATCCCCGCAGGGGGGTGTACGAGCAGTACTTC
J gene: TRBJ2-7
V gene: TRBV7-9
clone size: few
D gene: NA

CDR3 protein: CASGFSSGNTIYF
CDR3 DNA: TGTGCTAGTGGTTTTTCTTCTGGAAACACCATATATTTT
J gene: TRBJ1-3
V gene: TRBV12-5
clone size: few
D gene: NA

CDR3 protein: CASSSAYRQKETQYF
CDR3 DNA: TGTGCCAGCAGCTCTGCGTATAGGCAAAAAGAGACCCAGTACTTC
J gene: TRBJ2-5
V gene: TRBV7-9
clone size: NA
D gene: NA

CDR3 protein: CASSTTGVGNQPQHF
CDR3 DNA: TGTGCCAGCAGCACCACAGGGGTGGGCAATCAGCCCCAGCATTTT
J gene: TRBJ1-5
V gene: TRBV4-2
clone size: few
D gene: TRBD1

CDR3 protein: CASSLYVGGQQNQPQHF
CDR3 DNA: TGTGCCAGCAGTTTATATGTGGGGGGACAGCAAAATCAGCCCCAGCATTTT
J gene: TRBJ1-5
V gene: TRBV28
clone size: NA
D gene: TRBD1

CDR3 protein: CASSLLTSQGDTQYF
CDR3 DNA: TGTGCCAGCAGCTTATTGACTAGCCAGGGAGATACGCAGTATTTT
J gene: TRBJ2-3
V gene: TRBV7-9
clone size: NA
D gene: TRBD2

CDR3 protein: CASSEQGFYEQYF
CDR3 DNA: TGTGCCAGCAGTGAACAGGGTTTCTACGAGCAGTACTTC
J gene: TRBJ2-7
V gene: TRBV6-1
clone size: NA
D gene: NA

CDR3 protein: CASSLAPGRAYEQYF
CDR3 DNA: TGTGCCAGCAGTTTGGCCCCTGGCAGGGCCTACGAGCAGTACTTC
J gene: TRBJ2-7
V gene: TRBV27
clone size: NA
D gene: NA

CDR3 protein: CASDRETNLWNSPLHF
CDR3 DNA: TGTGCCAGCGACAGGGAGACAAACTTGTGGAATTCACCCCTCCACTTT
J gene: TRBJ1-6
V gene: TRBV9
clone size: NA
D gene: TRBD1

CDR3 protein: CASSIGNINTDTQYF
CDR3 DNA: TGTGCCAGTAGTATAGGTAACATCAACACAGATACGCAGTATTTT
J gene: TRBJ2-3
V gene: TRBV19
clone size: NA
D gene: NA